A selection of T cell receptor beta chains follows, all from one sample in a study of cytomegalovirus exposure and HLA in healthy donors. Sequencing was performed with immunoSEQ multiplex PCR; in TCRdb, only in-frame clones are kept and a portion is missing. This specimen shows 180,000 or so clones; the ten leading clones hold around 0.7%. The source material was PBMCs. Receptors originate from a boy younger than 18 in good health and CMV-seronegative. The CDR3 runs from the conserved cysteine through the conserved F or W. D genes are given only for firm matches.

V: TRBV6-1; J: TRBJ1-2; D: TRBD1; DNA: TGTGCCAGCAGTGTTGCAATCCCGGGACAGCTAGCTAACTATGGCTACACCTTC; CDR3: CASSVAIPGQLANYGYTF
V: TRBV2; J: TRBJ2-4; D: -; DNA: TGTGCCAGCAGGGGGGACTCGACCCGGGAGAACATTCAGTACTTC; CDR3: CASRGDSTRENIQYF
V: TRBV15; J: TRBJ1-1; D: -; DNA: TGTGCCACCAGCAGAGATTCCGCTATTGGTCCTATCGGGGAAGCTTTCTTT; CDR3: CATSRDSAIGPIGEAFF
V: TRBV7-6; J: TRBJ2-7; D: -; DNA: TGTGCCAGCAGCTTTTTCGGTTCCGACGAGCAGTACTTC; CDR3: CASSFFGSDEQYF
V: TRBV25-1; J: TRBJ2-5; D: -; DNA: TGTGCCAGCAGTGCCTCCGGGACACTTGGCGAGACCCAGTACTTC; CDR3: CASSASGTLGETQYF
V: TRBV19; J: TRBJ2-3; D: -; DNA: TGTGCCAGTAGTATGCCGAGTGGGCCATACCCCCGGCGATACATCACAGATACGCAGTATTTT; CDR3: CASSMPSGPYPRRYITDTQYF
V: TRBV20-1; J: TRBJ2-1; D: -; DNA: TGCAGTGCTAGTATGAATGAGCAGTTCTTC; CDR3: CSASMNEQFF
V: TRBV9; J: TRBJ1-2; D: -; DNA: TGTGCCAGCAGCTTGGAGGTTGAGGCTAACTATGGCTACACCTTC; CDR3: CASSLEVEANYGYTF
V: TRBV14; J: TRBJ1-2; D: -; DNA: TGTGCCAGCAGCCAAACAGGAATCCCCTCCTATGGCTACACCTTC; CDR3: CASSQTGIPSYGYTF
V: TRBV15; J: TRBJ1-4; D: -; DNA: TGTGCCACCAGCAGAACTATCCAGGGTGAACTGTTTTTT; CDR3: CATSRTIQGELFF
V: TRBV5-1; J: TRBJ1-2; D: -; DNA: TGCGCCAGCAGCTTGGGATCAGGCCGTCGAGACTACACCTTC; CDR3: CASSLGSGRRDYTF
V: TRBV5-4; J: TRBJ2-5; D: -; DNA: TGTGCCAGCAGCTTGGCAAGGGGGCAAGAGACCCAGTACTTC; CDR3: CASSLARGQETQYF
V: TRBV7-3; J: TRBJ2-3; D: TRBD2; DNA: TGTGCCAGCAGCGCGGGAGGGGGTAGGGGCACAGATACGCAGTATTTT; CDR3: CASSAGGGRGTDTQYF
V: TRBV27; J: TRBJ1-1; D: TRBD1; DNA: TGTGCCAGCAGTCCGACAGGGAAGGGGAACACTGAAGCTTTCTTT; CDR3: CASSPTGKGNTEAFF
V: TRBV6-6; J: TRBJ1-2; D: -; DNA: TGTGCCAGCAGTTACGGTGCGGGAGTCTATGGCTACACCTTC; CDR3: CASSYGAGVYGYTF
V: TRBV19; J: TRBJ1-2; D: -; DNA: TGTGCCAGTAGCCCCTCCTTGGCAGGCGGCTACACCTTC; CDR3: CASSPSLAGGYTF
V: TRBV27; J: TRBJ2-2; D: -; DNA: TGTGCCACCTCCGGGGCGAACACCGGGGAGCTGTTTTTT; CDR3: CATSGANTGELFF
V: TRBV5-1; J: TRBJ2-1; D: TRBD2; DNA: TGCGCCAGCAGCTTGTTTAGCGGGCAGAAAGACGACAATGAGCAGTTCTTC; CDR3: CASSLFSGQKDDNEQFF
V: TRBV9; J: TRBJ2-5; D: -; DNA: TGTGCCAGCAGCTCAGGCCCCCAGCCCCAAGAGACCCAGTACTTC; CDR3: CASSSGPQPQETQYF
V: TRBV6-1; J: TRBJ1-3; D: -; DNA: TGTGCCAGCAGTGAATTCCTAGGGGGACGGGACACCATATATTTT; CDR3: CASSEFLGGRDTIYF
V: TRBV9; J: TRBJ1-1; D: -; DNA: TGTGCCAGCAGCGTAGATAAAGGGGGCACTGAAGCTTTCTTT; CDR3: CASSVDKGGTEAFF
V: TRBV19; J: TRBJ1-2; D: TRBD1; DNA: TGTGCCAGTAGTCAGGACCGGGACAGGGGCGGCTACACCTTC; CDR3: CASSQDRDRGGYTF
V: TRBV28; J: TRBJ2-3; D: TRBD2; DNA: TGTGCCAGCACCCTCCAGGGGAATTCTTTAGGACTAGCGGGGCAGTATTTT; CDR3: CASTLQGNSLGLAGQYF
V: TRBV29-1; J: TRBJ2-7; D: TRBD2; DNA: TGCAGCGTGTCGACCCCGGGGGGCTACGAGCAGTACTTC; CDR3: CSVSTPGGYEQYF
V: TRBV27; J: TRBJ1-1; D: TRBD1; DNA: TGTGCCAGCCAAGGACAGGGGAACACTGAAGCTTTCTTT; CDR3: CASQGQGNTEAFF
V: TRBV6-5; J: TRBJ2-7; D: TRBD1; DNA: TGTGCCACATCCGGGACAGGGTCCTACGAGCAGTACTTC; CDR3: CATSGTGSYEQYF
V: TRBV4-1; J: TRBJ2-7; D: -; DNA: TGCGCCAGCAGCCAACCTGCGGGACAGATACAAGAGCAGTACTTC; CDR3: CASSQPAGQIQEQYF
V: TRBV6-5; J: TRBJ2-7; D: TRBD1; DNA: TGTGCCAGCAGTTACGTTGGGACAGGGAGCGAGCAGTACTTC; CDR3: CASSYVGTGSEQYF
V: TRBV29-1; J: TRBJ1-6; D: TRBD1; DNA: TGCAGCGTGAGACAGGGTGAGAGCTCACCCCTCCACTTT; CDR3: CSVRQGESSPLHF